One T cell receptor beta chain is described in this entry. These data are taken from a study of blood T cell repertoires in COVID-19. Overall study: The study drew acute and convalescent COVID-19 samples from the United States, Italy and Spain. PBMCs, B-cell-depleted T cells, or T cells provided the cDNA or gDNA that made up the material.

Germline V gives CDR1 SEHNR, CDR2 FQNEAQ (reference sequence). CDR3 length: 14 amino acids. The trim removed 5 bases at V and 2 bases at J, leaving 4 bases unmatched. Using immunoSEQ multiplex PCR, the repertoire was profiled, and TCRdb retains in-frame clones only, with some absent. The table records roughly 130,000 clones, 82% of them present only once. V and J are TRBV7-9 and TRBJ1-2; 8 positions match TRBD1. Sequencing was performed on peripheral blood. This clonotype was obtained from a woman in her sixties or seventies with acute or convalescent COVID-19. CDR3 nucleotide sequence: TGTGCCAGCAGCCCACAGGGGGGAAACTATGGCTACACCTTC. Its protein product is CASSPQGGNYGYTF.